This record looks at one T cell receptor beta chain sequence and its context. This sample stems from a study of blood T cell repertoires in COVID-19. Study-level background: Samples of COVID-19 (acute and convalescent) were obtained from the United States, Italy and Spain. Sample material is recorded as cDNA or gDNA derived from T cells, B-cell-depleted T cells, or PBMCs.

Authors' analysis steps: Nucleated cell number was recorded as an estimate derived from reference gene primer amplification. Clones were read by immunoSEQ multiplex PCR, and TCRdb kept only the in-frame ones, dropping some. The V and J calls and clone size were taken over from that table, and D and trimming were inferred from the DNA. The table has about 52,000 clones, over 85% seen once; the top ten hold approximately 10%. V lost 4 bases, J lost 2 bases, and 6 bases lay in between. CDR1 is MGHDK and CDR2 is SYGVNS in the germline V gene. The CDR3 loop spans 14 amino acids. The sample comprised peripheral blood. The gene calls are TRBV25-1 and TRBJ2-6; D gene uncertain. The sequence was obtained from a man aged 80 or over with active or convalescent COVID-19. CDR3 in amino acids: CASSGQAGANVLTF. For the CDR3, the DNA is TGTGCCAGCAGTGGCCAGGCTGGGGCCAACGTCCTGACTTTC.